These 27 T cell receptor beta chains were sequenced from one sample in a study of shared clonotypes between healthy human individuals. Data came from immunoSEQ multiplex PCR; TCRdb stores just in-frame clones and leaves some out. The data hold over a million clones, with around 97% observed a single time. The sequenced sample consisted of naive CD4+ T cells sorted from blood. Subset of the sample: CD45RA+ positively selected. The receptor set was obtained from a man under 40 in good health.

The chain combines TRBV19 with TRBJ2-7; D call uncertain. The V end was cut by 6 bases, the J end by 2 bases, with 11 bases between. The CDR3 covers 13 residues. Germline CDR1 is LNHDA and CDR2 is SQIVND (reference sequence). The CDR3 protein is CASRSRSPYEQYF. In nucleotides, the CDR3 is TGTGCCAGTAGATCCAGATCTCCCTACGAGCAGTACTTC.

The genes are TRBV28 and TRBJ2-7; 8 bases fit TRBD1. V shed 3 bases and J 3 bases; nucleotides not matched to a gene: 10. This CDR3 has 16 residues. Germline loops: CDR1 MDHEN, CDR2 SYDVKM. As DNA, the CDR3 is TGTGCCAGCAGTTTCCCCCTTACAGGGGGTGGCTACGAGCAGTACTTC. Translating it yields CASSFPLTGGGYEQYF.

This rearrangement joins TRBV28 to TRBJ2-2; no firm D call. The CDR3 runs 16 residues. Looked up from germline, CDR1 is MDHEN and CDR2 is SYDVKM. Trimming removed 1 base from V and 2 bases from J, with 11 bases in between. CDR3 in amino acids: CASSLLVRSNTGELFF. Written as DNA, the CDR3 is TGTGCCAGCAGTTTATTGGTCAGATCTAACACCGGGGAGCTGTTTTTT.

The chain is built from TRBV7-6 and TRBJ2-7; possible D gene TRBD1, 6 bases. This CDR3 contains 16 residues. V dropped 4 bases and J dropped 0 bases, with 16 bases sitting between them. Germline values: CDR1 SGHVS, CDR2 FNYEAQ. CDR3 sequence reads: CASSYGTLAPSYEQYF. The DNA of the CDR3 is TGTGCCAGCAGCTACGGGACACTCGCCCCCTCCTACGAGCAGTACTTC.

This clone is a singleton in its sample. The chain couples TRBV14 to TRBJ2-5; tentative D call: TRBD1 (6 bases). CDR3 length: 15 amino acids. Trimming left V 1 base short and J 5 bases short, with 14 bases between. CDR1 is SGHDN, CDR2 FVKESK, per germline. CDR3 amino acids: CASSQGPSRGETQYF. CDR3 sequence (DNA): TGTGCCAGCAGCCAAGGACCATCTAGGGGGGAGACCCAGTACTTC.

The CDR3 nucleotides read TGTGCCAGTGGGGGGTCGGATACGCAGTATTTT. Amino acids: CASGGSDTQYF. This chain links TRBV18 with TRBJ2-3; perhaps TRBD2 as D (6 bases). Looked up from germline, CDR1 is KGHSH and CDR2 is LQKENI. Deletions cut 9 bases from V and 6 bases from J, with 10 bases between. This CDR3 is built from 11 residues.

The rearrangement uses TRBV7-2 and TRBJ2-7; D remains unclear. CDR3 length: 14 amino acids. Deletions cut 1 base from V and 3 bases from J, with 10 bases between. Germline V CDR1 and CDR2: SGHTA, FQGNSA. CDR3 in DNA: TGTGCCAGCAGCTTAGTTCCATTTTACTACGAGCAGTACTTC. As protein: CASSLVPFYYEQYF.

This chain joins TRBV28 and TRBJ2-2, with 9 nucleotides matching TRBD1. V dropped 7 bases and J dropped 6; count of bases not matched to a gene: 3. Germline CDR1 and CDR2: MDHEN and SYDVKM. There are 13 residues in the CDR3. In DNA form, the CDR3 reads TGTGCCAGCACCACAGGGGGCCCCGGGGAGCTGTTTTTT. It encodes CASTTGGPGELFF.

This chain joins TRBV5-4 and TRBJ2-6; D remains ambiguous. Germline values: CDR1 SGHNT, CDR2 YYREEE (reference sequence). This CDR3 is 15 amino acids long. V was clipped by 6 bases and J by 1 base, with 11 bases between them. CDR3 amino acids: CASTPVDSGANVLTF. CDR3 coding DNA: TGTGCCAGCACCCCCGTAGATTCTGGGGCCAACGTCCTGACTTTC. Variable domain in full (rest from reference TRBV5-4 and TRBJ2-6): ETGVTQSPTHLIKTRGQQVTLRCSSQSGHNTVSWYQQALGQGPQFIFQYYREEENGRGNFPPRFSGLQFPNYSSELNVNALELDDSALYLCASTPVDSGANVLTFGAGSRLTVL.

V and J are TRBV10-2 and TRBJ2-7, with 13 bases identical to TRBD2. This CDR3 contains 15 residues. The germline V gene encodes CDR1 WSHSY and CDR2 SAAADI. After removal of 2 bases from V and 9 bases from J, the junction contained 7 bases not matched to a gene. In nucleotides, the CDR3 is TGCGCCAGCAGTGAGCCAGGACTAGCGGGAGATGTGCAGTACTTC. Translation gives CASSEPGLAGDVQYF.

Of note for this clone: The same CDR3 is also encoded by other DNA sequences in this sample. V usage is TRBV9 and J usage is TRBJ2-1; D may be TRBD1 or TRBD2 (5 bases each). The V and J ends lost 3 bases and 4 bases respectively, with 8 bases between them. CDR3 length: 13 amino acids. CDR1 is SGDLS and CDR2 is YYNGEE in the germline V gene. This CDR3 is CASSEGPYNEQFF. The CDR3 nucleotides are TGTGCCAGCAGCGAGGGACCATACAATGAGCAGTTCTTC.

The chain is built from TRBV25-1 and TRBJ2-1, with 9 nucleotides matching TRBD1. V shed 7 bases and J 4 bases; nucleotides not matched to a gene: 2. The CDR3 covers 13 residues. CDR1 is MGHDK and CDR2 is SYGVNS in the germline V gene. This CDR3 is CASKGQGYNEQFF. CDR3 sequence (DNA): TGTGCCAGCAAGGGACAGGGATACAATGAGCAGTTCTTC.

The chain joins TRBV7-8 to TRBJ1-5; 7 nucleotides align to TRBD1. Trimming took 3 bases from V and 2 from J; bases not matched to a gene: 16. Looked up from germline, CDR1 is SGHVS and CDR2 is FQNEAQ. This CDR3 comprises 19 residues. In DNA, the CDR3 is TGTGCCAGCAGCTTGATACCGGGACAGTCGGGATTGGGCAATCAGCCCCAGCATTTT. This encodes CASSLIPGQSGLGNQPQHF.

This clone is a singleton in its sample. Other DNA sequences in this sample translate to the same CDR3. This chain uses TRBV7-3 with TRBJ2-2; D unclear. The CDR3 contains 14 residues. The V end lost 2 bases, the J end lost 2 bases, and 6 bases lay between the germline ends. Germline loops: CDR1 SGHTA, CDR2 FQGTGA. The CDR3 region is CASSLDSNTGELFF. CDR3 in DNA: TGTGCCAGCAGCTTAGACTCTAACACCGGGGAGCTGTTTTTT.

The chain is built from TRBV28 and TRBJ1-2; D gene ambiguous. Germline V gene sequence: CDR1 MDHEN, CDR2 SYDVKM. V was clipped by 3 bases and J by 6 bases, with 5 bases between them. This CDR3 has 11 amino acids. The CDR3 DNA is TGTGCCAGCAGTTTCTGGGATGGCTACACCTTC. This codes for CASSFWDGYTF.

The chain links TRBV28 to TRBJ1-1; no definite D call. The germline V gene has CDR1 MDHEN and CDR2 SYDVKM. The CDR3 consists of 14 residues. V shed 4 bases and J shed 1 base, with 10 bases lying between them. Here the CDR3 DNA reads TGTGCCAGCAGTTGGGCCCTTCGGAACACTGAAGCTTTCTTT. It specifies CASSWALRNTEAFF. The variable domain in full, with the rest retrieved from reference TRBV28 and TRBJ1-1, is DVKVTQSSRYLVKRTGEKVFLECVQDMDHENMFWYRQDPGLGLRLIYFSYDVKMKEKGDIPEGYSVSREKKERFSLILESASTNQTSMYLCASSWALRNTEAFFGQGTRLTVV.

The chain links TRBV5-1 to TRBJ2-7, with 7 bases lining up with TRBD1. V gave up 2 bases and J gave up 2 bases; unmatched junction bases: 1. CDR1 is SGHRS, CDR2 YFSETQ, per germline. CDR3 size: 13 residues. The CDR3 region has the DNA TGCGCCAGCAGCTTCCAGGGGGCCTACGAGCAGTACTTC. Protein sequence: CASSFQGAYEQYF.

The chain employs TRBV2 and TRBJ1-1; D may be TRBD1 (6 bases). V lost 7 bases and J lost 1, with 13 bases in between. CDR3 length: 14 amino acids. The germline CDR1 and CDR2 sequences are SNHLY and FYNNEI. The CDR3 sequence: CASNRVSGNTEAFF. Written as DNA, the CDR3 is TGTGCCAGCAACAGGGTTTCTGGGAACACTGAAGCTTTCTTT.

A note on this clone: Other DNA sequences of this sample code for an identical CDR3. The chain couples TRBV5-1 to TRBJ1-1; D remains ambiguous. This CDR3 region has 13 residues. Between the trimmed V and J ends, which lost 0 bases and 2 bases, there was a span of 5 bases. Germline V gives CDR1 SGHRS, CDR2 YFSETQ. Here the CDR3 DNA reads TGCGCCAGCAGCTTGGGAGTTAACACTGAAGCTTTCTTT. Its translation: CASSLGVNTEAFF.

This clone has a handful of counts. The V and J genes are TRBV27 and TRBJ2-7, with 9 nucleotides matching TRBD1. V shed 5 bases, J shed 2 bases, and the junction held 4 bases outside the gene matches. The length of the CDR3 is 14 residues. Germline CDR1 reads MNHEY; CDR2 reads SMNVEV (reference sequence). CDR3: CASSGQGRTYEQYF. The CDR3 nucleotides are TGTGCCAGCAGTGGACAGGGGCGGACCTACGAGCAGTACTTC.

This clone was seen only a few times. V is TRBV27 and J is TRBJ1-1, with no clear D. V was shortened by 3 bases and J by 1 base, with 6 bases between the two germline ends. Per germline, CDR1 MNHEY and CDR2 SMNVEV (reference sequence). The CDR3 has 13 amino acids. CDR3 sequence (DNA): TGTGCCAGCAGTTTTAACGAGAACACTGAAGCTTTCTTT. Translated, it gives CASSFNENTEAFF.

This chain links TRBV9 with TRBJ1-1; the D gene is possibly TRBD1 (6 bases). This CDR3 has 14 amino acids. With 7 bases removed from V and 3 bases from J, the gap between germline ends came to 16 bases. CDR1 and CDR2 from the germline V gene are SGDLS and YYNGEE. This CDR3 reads CASRKAGADTEAFF. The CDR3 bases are TGTGCCAGCCGCAAAGCGGGGGCCGACACTGAAGCTTTCTTT.

The CDR3 here is CASSLVALAESYNEQFF. Written as DNA, the CDR3 is TGTGCCAGCAGCTTAGTAGCGCTAGCGGAATCCTACAATGAGCAGTTCTTC. This chain joins TRBV11-2 and TRBJ2-1; 7 bases align to TRBD2. Germline V gene data show CDR1 as SGHAT and CDR2 as FQNNGV. The CDR3 is made up of 17 amino acids. V shed 1 base and J 1 base; nucleotides not matched to a gene: 7. The complete variable domain, with remaining parts taken from reference TRBV11-2 and TRBJ2-1, reads EAGVAQSPRYKIIEKRQSVAFWCNPISGHATLYWYQQILGQGPKLLIQFQNNGVVDDSQLPKDRFSAERLKGVDSTLKIQPAKLEDSAVYLCASSLVALAESYNEQFFGPGTRLTVL.

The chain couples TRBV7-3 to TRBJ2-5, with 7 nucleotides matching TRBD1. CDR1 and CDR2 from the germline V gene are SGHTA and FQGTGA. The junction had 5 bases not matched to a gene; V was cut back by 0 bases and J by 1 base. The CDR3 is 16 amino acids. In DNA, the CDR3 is TGTGCCAGCAGCTTAACCCGGACAGGACGCCAAGAGACCCAGTACTTC. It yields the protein CASSLTRTGRQETQYF.

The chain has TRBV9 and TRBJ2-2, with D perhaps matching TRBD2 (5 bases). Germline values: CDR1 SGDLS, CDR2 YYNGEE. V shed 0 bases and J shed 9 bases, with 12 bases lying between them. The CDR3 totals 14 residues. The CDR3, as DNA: TGTGCCAGCAGCGTAGAGTTAGCGAGCCGGGAGCTGTTTTTT. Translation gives CASSVELASRELFF.

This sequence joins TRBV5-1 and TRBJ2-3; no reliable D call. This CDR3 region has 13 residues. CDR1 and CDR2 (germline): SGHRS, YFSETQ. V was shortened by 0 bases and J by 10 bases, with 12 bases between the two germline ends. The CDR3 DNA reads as TGCGCCAGCAGCTTGGAGTCATCCTCATCGCAGTATTTT. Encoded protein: CASSLESSSSQYF.

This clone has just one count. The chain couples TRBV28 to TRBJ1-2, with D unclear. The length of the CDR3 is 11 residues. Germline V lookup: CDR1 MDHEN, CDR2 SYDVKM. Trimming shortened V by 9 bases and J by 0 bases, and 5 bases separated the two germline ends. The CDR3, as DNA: TGTGCCAGTCGACCTAACTATGGCTACACCTTC. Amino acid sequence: CASRPNYGYTF.